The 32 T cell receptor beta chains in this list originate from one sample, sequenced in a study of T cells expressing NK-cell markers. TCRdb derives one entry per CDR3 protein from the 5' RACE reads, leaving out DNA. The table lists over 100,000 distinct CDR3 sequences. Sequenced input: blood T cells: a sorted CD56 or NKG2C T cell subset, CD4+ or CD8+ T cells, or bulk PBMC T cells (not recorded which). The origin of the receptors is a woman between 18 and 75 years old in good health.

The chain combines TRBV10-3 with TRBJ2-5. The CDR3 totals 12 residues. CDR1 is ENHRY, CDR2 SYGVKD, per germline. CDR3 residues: CAISTPQETQYF.

The CDR3 sequence: CASSDHTPFYEQYF. The chain couples TRBV21-1 to TRBJ2-7. TRBV21-1 is recorded as a pseudogene. The CDR3 consists of 14 residues.

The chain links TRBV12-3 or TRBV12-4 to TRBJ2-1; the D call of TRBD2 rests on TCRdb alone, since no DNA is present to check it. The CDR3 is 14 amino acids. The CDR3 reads CASRDSGSYYEQFF.

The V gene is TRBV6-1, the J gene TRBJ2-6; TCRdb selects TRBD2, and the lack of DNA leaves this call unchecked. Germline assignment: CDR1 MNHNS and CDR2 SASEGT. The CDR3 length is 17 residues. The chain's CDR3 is CASSSSGSSSGANVLTF.

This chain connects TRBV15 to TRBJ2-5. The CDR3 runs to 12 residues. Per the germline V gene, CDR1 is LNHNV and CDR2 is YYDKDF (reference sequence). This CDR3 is CATSGTAWTQYF.

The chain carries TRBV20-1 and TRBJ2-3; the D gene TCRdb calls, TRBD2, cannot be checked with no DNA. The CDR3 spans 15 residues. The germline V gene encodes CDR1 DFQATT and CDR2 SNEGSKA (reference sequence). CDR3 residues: CSARASREGLDTQYF.

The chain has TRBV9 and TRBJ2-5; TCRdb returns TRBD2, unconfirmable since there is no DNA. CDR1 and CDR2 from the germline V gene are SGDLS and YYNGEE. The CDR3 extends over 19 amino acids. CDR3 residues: CASSVDSPSGGPLQETQYF.

CDR3 protein: CASSRGTAGDSPLHF. V usage is TRBV7-9 and J usage is TRBJ1-6; there is no DNA to check the TCRdb D call of TRBD1. Per the germline V gene, CDR1 is SEHNR and CDR2 is FQNEAQ (reference sequence). The CDR3 loop spans 15 amino acids.

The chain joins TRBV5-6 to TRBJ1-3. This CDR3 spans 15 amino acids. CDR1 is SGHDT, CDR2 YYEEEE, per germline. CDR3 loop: CASSFPMDGPNTIYF. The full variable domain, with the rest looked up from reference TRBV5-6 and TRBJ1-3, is DAGVTQSPTHLIKTRGQQVTLRCSPKSGHDTVSWYQQALGQGPQFIFQYYEEEERQRGNFPDRFSGHQFPNYSSELNVNALLLGDSALYLCASSFPMDGPNTIYFGEGSWLTVV.

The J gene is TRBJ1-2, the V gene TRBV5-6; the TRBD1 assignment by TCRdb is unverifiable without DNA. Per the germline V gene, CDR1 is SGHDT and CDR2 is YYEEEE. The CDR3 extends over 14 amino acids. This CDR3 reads CASSLGQAVYGYTF.

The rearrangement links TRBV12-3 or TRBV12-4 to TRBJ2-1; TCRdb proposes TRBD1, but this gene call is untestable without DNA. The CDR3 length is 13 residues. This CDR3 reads CASSHGQDNEQFF.

CDR3 loop: CASRLRQDNEKLFF. The rearrangement links TRBV19 to TRBJ1-4. The CDR3 runs 14 residues. Germline values: CDR1 LNHDA, CDR2 SQIVND (reference sequence).

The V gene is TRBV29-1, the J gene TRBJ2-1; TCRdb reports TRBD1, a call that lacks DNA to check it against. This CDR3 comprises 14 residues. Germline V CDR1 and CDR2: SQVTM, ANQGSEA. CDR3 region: CSVETGDSYNEQFF.

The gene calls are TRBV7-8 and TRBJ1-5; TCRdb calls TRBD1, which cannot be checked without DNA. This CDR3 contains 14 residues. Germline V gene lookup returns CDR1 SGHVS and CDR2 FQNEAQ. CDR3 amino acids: CASSPVGVNQPQHF.

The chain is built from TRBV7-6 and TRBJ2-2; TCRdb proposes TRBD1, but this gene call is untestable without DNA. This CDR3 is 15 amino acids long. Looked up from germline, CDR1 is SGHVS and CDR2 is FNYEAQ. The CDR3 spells CASSLGTGLAGELFF.

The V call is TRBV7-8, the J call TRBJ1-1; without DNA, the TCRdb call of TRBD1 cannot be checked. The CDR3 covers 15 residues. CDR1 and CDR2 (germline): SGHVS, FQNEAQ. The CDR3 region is CASSLVPEQATEAFF.

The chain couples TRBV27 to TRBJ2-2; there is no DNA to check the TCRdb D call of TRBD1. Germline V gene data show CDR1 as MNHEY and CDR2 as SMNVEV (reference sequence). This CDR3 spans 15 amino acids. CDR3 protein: CASSLQGLVTGELFF.

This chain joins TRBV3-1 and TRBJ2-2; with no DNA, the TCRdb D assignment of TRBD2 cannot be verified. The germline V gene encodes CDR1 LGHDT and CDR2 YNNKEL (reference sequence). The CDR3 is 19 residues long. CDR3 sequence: CASSPRGAGVYANTGELFF.

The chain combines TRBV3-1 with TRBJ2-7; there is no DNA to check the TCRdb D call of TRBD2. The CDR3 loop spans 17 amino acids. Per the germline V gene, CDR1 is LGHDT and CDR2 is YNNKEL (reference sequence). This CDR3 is CASSPGLTSGRPYEQYF.

CDR3 sequence: CASSAWDRERETQYF. The chain carries TRBV7-9 and TRBJ2-5; the D call from TCRdb, TRBD1, cannot be confirmed without DNA. Germline V lookup: CDR1 SEHNR, CDR2 FQNEAQ (reference sequence). This CDR3 region has 15 residues.

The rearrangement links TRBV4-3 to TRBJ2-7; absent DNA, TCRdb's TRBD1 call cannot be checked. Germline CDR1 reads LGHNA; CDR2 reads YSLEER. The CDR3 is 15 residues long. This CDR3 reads CASSQARDRVSEQYF.

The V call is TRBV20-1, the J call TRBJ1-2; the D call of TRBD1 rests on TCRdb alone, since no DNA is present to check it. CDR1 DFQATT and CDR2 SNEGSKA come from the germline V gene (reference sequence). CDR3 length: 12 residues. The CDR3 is CSADRGLDGYTF.

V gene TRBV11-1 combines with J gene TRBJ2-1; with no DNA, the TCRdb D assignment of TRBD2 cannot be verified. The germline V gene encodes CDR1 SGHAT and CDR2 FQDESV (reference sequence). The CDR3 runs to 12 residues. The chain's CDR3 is CASGGVMDEQFF.

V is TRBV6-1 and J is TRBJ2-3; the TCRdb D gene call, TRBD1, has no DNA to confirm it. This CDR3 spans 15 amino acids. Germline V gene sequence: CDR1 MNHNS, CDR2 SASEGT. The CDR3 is CATAPFSGSTDTQYF.

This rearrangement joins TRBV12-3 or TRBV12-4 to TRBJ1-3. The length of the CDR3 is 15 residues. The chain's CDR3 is CASSFGLISGNTIYF.

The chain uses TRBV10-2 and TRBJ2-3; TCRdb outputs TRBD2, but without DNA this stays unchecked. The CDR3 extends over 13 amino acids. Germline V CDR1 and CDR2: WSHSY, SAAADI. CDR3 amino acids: CASSLLDADTQYF.

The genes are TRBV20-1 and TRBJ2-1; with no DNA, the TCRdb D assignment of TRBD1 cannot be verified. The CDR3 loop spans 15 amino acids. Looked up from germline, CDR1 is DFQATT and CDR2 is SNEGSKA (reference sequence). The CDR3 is CGARDMDLGDNEQFF.

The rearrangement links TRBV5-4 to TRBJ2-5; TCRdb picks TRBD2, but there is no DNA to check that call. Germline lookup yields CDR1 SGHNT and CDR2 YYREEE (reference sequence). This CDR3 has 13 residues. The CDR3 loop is CASSNTRGETQYF. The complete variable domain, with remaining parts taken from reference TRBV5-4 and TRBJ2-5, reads ETGVTQSPTHLIKTRGQQVTLRCSSQSGHNTVSWYQQALGQGPQFIFQYYREEENGRGNFPPRFSGLQFPNYSSELNVNALELDDSALYLCASSNTRGETQYFGPGTRLLVL.

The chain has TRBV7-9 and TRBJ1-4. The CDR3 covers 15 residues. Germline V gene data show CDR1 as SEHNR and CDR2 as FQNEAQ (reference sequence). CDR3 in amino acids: CASSTSQGTLAELFF.

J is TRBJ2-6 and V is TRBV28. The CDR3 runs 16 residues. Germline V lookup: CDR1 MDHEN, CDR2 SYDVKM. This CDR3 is CASSSKGISGANVLTF.

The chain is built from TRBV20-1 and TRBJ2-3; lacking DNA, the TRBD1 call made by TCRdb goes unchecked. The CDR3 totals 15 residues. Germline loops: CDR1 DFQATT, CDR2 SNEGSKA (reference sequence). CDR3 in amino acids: CSARDRDSNTDTQYF.

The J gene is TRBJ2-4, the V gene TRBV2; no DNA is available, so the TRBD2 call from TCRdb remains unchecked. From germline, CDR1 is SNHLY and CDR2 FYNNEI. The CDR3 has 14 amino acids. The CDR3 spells CASRLRQGPNIQYF.